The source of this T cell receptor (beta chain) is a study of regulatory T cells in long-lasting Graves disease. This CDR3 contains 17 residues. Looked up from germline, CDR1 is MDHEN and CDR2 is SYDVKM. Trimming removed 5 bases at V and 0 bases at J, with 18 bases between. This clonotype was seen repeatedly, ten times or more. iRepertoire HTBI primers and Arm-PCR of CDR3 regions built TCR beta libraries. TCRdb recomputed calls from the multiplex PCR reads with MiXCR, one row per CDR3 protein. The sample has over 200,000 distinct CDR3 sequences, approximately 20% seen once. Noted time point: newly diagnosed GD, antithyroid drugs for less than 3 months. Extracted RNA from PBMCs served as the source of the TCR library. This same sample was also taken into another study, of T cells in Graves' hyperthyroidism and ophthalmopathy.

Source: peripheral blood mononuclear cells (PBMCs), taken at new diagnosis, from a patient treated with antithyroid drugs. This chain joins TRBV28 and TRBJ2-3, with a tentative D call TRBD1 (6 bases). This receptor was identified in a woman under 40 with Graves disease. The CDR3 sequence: CASSPRSYRVSTDTQYF. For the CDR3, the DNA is TGTGCCAGCAGTCCTAGGTCTTACAGGGTTAGCACAGATACGCAGTATTTT.